This entry lists 28 T cell receptor beta chains sequenced from one sample in a study of cytomegalovirus exposure and HLA in healthy donors. Primers: 60 Vbeta forward and 13 Jbeta reverse. TCRdb keeps only in-frame clones here, not all; method: immunoSEQ multiplex PCR. There are some 200,000 clones in the sample; approximately 80% occur only once, and roughly 3% lies in the top ten. The sample comprised PBMCs. These receptors were obtained from a female donor in good health and CMV-seronegative.

The rearrangement links TRBV27 to TRBJ2-7; D perhaps matches TRBD2 (6 bases). This CDR3 contains 13 residues. Germline V CDR1 and CDR2: MNHEY, SMNVEV (reference sequence). V gave up 6 bases and J gave up 3 bases, with 12 bases separating them. The CDR3, as DNA: TGTGCCAGCAGCGCGGGGTCGAACTACGAGCAGTACTTC. This gives the protein CASSAGSNYEQYF.

The chain joins TRBV5-1 to TRBJ1-1; 7 bases agree with TRBD1. After removal of 3 bases from V and 0 bases from J, the junction contained 5 bases not matched to a gene. The CDR3 consists of 15 residues. Germline V CDR1 and CDR2: SGHRS, YFSETQ. CDR3 in amino acids: CASSSQGGMNTEAFF. In nucleotides, the CDR3 is TGCGCCAGCAGCTCCCAGGGGGGCATGAACACTGAAGCTTTCTTT.

The chain joins TRBV5-4 to TRBJ2-1, with D possibly TRBD1 on 5 matching bases. The ends were cut back, 2 bases at V and 5 bases at J, with 14 bases in the middle. Germline V gene lookup returns CDR1 SGHNT and CDR2 YYREEE (reference sequence). The CDR3 totals 15 residues. Written as DNA, the CDR3 is TGTGCCAGCAGCTTCGATCAGGGTAGAAACAATGAGCAGTTCTTC. It specifies CASSFDQGRNNEQFF.

Notes on this clone: Other DNA sequences in the sample encode the same CDR3. This chain links TRBV7-9 with TRBJ1-1; D may be TRBD1 (6 bases). Trimming stripped 1 base from V and 4 bases from J, with 7 bases between. CDR1 is SEHNR and CDR2 is FQNEAQ in the germline V gene (reference sequence). The CDR3 totals 13 residues. This chain's CDR3 is CASSLEGGTEAFF. The CDR3 DNA follows: TGTGCCAGCAGCTTAGAAGGGGGCACTGAAGCTTTCTTT.

CDR3 nucleotides: TGTGCCAGCAGCTGGAAGCGCTCCTACAATGAGCAGTTCTTC. This gives the protein CASSWKRSYNEQFF. The chain carries TRBV27 and TRBJ2-1, with D hard to call. CDR1 MNHEY and CDR2 SMNVEV come from the germline V gene (reference sequence). V lost 6 bases and J 0 bases, leaving 9 bases between the germline ends. The CDR3 has 14 residues.

This clone was seen more than once but under ten times. V gene TRBV5-4 combines with J gene TRBJ2-3; TRBD2 matches at 8 bases. CDR1 is SGHNT and CDR2 is YYREEE in the germline V gene (reference sequence). There are 17 residues in the CDR3. Trimming removed 0 bases from V and 1 base from J; junction bases left unmatched: 7. This CDR3 reads CASSLVREAGGTDTQYF. CDR3 in DNA: TGTGCCAGCAGCTTGGTAAGGGAAGCGGGGGGCACAGATACGCAGTATTTT.

J is TRBJ1-1 and V is TRBV18; tentatively, D is TRBD1 (6 bases). V lost 3 bases and J 4 bases, leaving 9 bases between the germline ends. Germline CDR1 KGHSH, CDR2 LQKENI. The CDR3 covers 13 residues. CDR3 residues: CASSPEGGTEAFF. The CDR3 nucleotides read TGTGCCAGCTCACCTGAAGGGGGCACTGAAGCTTTCTTT. Full variable domain (missing parts from reference TRBV18 and TRBJ1-1): NAGVMQNPRHLVRRRGQEARLRCSPMKGHSHVYWYRQLPEEGLKFMVYLQKENIIDESGMPKERFSAEFPKEGPSILRIQQVVRGDSAAYFCASSPEGGTEAFFGQGTRLTVV.

This clone has just a few counts. This sequence joins TRBV6-1 and TRBJ2-3; 14 bases map to TRBD2. V gave up 3 bases and J gave up 3 bases; unmatched junction bases: 8. Germline CDR1 MNHNS, CDR2 SASEGT. The CDR3 has 18 residues. The CDR3 coding sequence is TGTGCCAGCAGTGAGTGGGGGACTAGCGGGGGTCGGACAGATACGCAGTATTTT. It codes for CASSEWGTSGGRTDTQYF.

The chain joins TRBV11-3 to TRBJ2-7; possible D gene TRBD2, 6 bases. This CDR3 has 14 residues. The germline V and J ends were trimmed by 4 bases and 7 bases, with 17 bases remaining between them. The germline CDR1 and CDR2 sequences are SGHNT and YENEEA. The CDR3 here is CASSSSVAVGEQYF. In DNA form, the CDR3 reads TGTGCCAGCAGCTCGTCGGTAGCGGTGGGGGAGCAGTACTTC.

This chain uses TRBV29-1 with TRBJ2-7, with 7 bases aligning to TRBD1. The CDR3 runs 13 residues. Germline loops: CDR1 SQVTM, CDR2 ANQGSEA. Trimming removed 3 bases from V and 2 bases from J; junction bases left unmatched: 4. The CDR3 reads CSVEKGQPYEQYF. In DNA, the CDR3 is TGCAGCGTTGAGAAGGGACAGCCCTACGAGCAGTACTTC.

The V call is TRBV27, the J call TRBJ1-2; D is possibly TRBD1 (6 bases). The V end was cut by 4 bases, the J end by 2 bases, with 26 bases between. Germline assignment: CDR1 MNHEY and CDR2 SMNVEV (reference sequence). The CDR3 runs to 19 residues. The chain's CDR3 is CASSSRTRLGQSLNYGYTF. CDR3 DNA sequence: TGTGCCAGCAGTTCCCGAACCAGGCTAGGACAGTCTTTAAACTATGGCTACACCTTC.

The CDR3 DNA reads as TGTGCCAGCAGCCAAGGTGGGGCGGGATGGGCAGATACGCAGTATTTT. It translates to CASSQGGAGWADTQYF. The chain carries TRBV4-2 and TRBJ2-3; TRBD2 might be the D (6 bases). The length of the CDR3 is 16 residues. The germline V gene has CDR1 LGHNA and CDR2 YNFKEQ. The V end lost 1 base, the J end lost 4 bases, and 15 bases lay between the germline ends.

The chain carries TRBV5-1 and TRBJ2-3; 12 nucleotides agree with TRBD2. The CDR3 is made up of 16 amino acids. The V segment lost 1 base and the J segment 4 bases; nucleotides outside the gene matches: 4. Germline V gene data show CDR1 as SGHRS and CDR2 as YFSETQ. As DNA, the CDR3 is TGCGCCAGCAGCTTGCCCGGGACTAGCGGGCCAGATACGCAGTATTTT. It encodes CASSLPGTSGPDTQYF. Drawing the rest from reference TRBV5-1 and TRBJ2-3, the complete variable domain is KAGVTQTPRYLIKTRGQQVTLSCSPISGHRSVSWYQQTPGQGLQFLFEYFSETQRNKGNFPGRFSGRQFSNSRSEMNVSTLELGDSALYLCASSLPGTSGPDTQYFGPGTRLTVL.

V gene TRBV11-3 combines with J gene TRBJ2-7, with a possible D match to TRBD2 (5 bases). Between the trimmed V and J ends, which lost 4 bases and 0 bases, there was a span of 10 bases. In germline, CDR1 is SGHNT, CDR2 YENEEA. The CDR3 totals 14 residues. Here the CDR3 DNA reads TGTGCCAGCAGCTCGTCCGGGATCTCCTACGAGCAGTACTTC. This encodes CASSSSGISYEQYF.

In this sample, this clone turned up a few times. The V gene is TRBV5-1, the J gene TRBJ2-7, with D perhaps matching TRBD1 (5 bases). The germline gives CDR1 SGHRS, CDR2 YFSETQ. The CDR3 is made up of 17 amino acids. V dropped 0 bases and J dropped 1 base, with 17 bases sitting between them. The CDR3 loop is CASSLVDTGLRSYEQYF. The CDR3 coding sequence is TGCGCCAGCAGCTTGGTGGACACCGGTTTGAGGTCCTACGAGCAGTACTTC.

The chain recombines TRBV5-8 with TRBJ1-5, with 8 bases that match TRBD1. With 5 bases clipped from V and 0 bases from J, the junction kept 13 bases outside the gene matches. Germline assignment: CDR1 SGHTS and CDR2 YDEGEE. CDR3 size: 18 residues. The CDR3 DNA reads as TGTGCCAGCAGGGACTTAGCGACAGGGGTTTATAGCAATCAGCCCCAGCATTTT. Its protein product is CASRDLATGVYSNQPQHF.

This chain uses TRBV27 with TRBJ2-1, with D maybe TRBD2 (7 bases). V shed 2 bases and J shed 7 bases, with 12 bases lying between them. Germline V gives CDR1 MNHEY, CDR2 SMNVEV (reference sequence). The CDR3 runs to 14 residues. CDR3 in amino acids: CASSLRGAENEQFF. The CDR3 DNA is TGTGCCAGCAGTTTACGGGGGGCGGAGAATGAGCAGTTCTTC.

The V and J genes are TRBV4-1 and TRBJ2-7; 10 nucleotides align to TRBD2. The CDR3 length is 15 residues. Germline values: CDR1 MGHRA, CDR2 YSYEKL. The junction had 6 bases not matched to a gene; V was cut back by 4 bases and J by 3 bases. The CDR3 region is CASSLSTSGHYEQYF. The CDR3 DNA sequence: TGCGCCAGCAGCCTATCGACTAGCGGGCACTACGAGCAGTACTTC.

The chain carries TRBV6-1 and TRBJ2-2; possibly TRBD1 for D (5 bases). Germline-derived CDR1 and CDR2 are MNHNS and SASEGT. V was clipped by 7 bases and J by 3 bases, with 9 bases between them. This CDR3 is built from 13 residues. CDR3 nucleotides: TGTGCCAGCAACCAGGGCGACACCGGGGAGCTGTTTTTT. This encodes CASNQGDTGELFF.

V and J are TRBV4-3 and TRBJ2-3; unclear D gene. The CDR3 has 14 amino acids. Germline CDR1 and CDR2: LGHNA and YSLEER. Trimming shortened V by 4 bases and J by 3 bases, and 11 bases separated the two germline ends. CDR3 in amino acids: CASSPGGVTDTQYF. CDR3 bases: TGCGCCAGCAGCCCCGGCGGAGTGACAGATACGCAGTATTTT.

The genes are TRBV28 and TRBJ2-5; 10 bases fit TRBD1. Germline V gene data show CDR1 as MDHEN and CDR2 as SYDVKM. This CDR3 is built from 15 residues. V was clipped by 4 bases and J by 5 bases; unmatched bases: 7. The CDR3 is CASSSGQGVPETQYF. The CDR3 DNA reads as TGTGCCAGCAGTTCCGGACAGGGGGTTCCGGAGACCCAGTACTTC. The whole variable domain, remainder taken from reference TRBV28 and TRBJ2-5, is DVKVTQSSRYLVKRTGEKVFLECVQDMDHENMFWYRQDPGLGLRLIYFSYDVKMKEKGDIPEGYSVSREKKERFSLILESASTNQTSMYLCASSSGQGVPETQYFGPGTRLLVL.

The V gene is TRBV9, the J gene TRBJ2-7; D not certain. Germline loops: CDR1 SGDLS, CDR2 YYNGEE. The CDR3 has 14 residues. The V gene lost 0 bases and the J gene lost 0 bases, with 7 bases spanning the gap. The CDR3 sequence is CASSVVESSYEQYF. The CDR3 DNA reads as TGTGCCAGCAGCGTAGTAGAGAGCTCCTACGAGCAGTACTTC.

As regards this clone: Compared with germline, one end of the junction differs, possibly owing to a read error. This chain uses TRBV7-9 with TRBJ1-2, with D possibly being TRBD1 (5 bases). Per germline, CDR1 SEHNR and CDR2 FQNEAQ (reference sequence). This CDR3 comprises 15 residues. For the CDR3, the DNA is TGTTCCAGCAGCTTTCAGGGAAGTGGTCTGCGTGGCTACACCTTC. This gives the protein CSSSFQGSGLRGYTF.

This CDR3 reads CASRGTGKETQYF. The CDR3 region has the DNA TGCGCCAGCAGGGGGACAGGGAAAGAGACCCAGTACTTC. The chain combines TRBV5-1 with TRBJ2-5; TRBD1 aligns across 9 bases. The CDR3 is 13 residues long. Per germline, CDR1 SGHRS and CDR2 YFSETQ. The trim removed 5 bases at V and 3 bases at J, leaving 2 bases unmatched.

The rearrangement uses TRBV6-1 and TRBJ1-2; the match to TRBD1 covers 9 bases. Per the germline V gene, CDR1 is MNHNS and CDR2 is SASEGT. V shed 4 bases and J 6 bases; nucleotides not matched to a gene: 9. The CDR3 sequence is 15 residues long. The CDR3, as DNA: TGTGCCAGCAGTGGGCTCACAGGGGGCAAGGATGGCTACACCTTC. It is translated as CASSGLTGGKDGYTF.

The chain carries TRBV4-1 and TRBJ1-3; D not resolved. V shed 1 base and J shed 2 bases, with 9 bases lying between them. The CDR3 loop spans 15 amino acids. Germline CDR1 reads MGHRA; CDR2 reads YSYEKL. CDR3 loop: CASSQGSGPGNTIYF. As DNA, the CDR3 is TGCGCCAGCAGCCAAGGCTCGGGTCCTGGAAACACCATATATTTT.

V and J are TRBV2 and TRBJ1-2; D possibly corresponds to TRBD1 (5 bases). Germline V lookup: CDR1 SNHLY, CDR2 FYNNEI. The CDR3 contains 15 residues. The ends were cut back, 7 bases at V and 0 bases at J, with 15 bases in the middle. The CDR3 DNA is TGTGCCAGCAAAAAGACAATGACAGCTAACTATGGCTACACCTTC. Protein: CASKKTMTANYGYTF.

This chain links TRBV11-3 with TRBJ2-7; no definite D call. CDR1 is SGHNT and CDR2 is YENEEA in the germline V gene. Trimming took off 0 bases at V and 4 bases at J, with 4 bases between the two ends. CDR3 length equals 12 residues. CDR3 nucleotide sequence: TGTGCCAGCAGCTTAGATCTGTACGAGCAGTACTTC. It codes for CASSLDLYEQYF.